This T cell receptor (beta chain) was obtained from a study of beta chain features in type 1 diabetes. This CDR3 is built from 13 residues. From germline, CDR1 is SGDLS and CDR2 YYNGEE. V was cut by 0 bases and J by 9 bases, with 11 bases left in between. About this clone: Its antigen remains unknown.

The authors reverse transcribed all of the isolated RNA, so sequencing captured expressed TCRB transcripts. Measured with immunoSEQ multiplex PCR; TCRdb has only the in-frame clones, and not every one. The sample holds under 400,000 clones, around a fifth seen once. Study-wide results and limits: Researchers report that Type 1 diabetes patients had moderately but significantly shorter TCRB CDR3s across all four CD4+ subsets.

The receptor was derived from a woman between 18 and 29 years old in good health. The chain recombines TRBV9 with TRBJ2-3, with a tentative D call TRBD1 (6 bases). The sequenced sample consisted of naive CD4+ T cells from blood. Written as DNA, the CDR3 is TGTGCCAGCAGCGTAGGGGGGCAGGGGACGCAGTATTTT. Translating gives CASSVGGQGTQYF.